This T cell receptor beta chain was captured in a study of regulatory T cells in long-lasting Graves disease. As for time point: newly diagnosed GD, antithyroid drugs for less than 3 months. RNA isolated from PBMCs was used to make the TCR library. Of note for this clonotype: Being one base from a much bigger clone, this may be a read error.

Through Arm-PCR of CDR3 regions and iRepertoire HTBI primers, TCR beta libraries were built. A single record per CDR3 protein comes from TCRdb applying MiXCR to the multiplex PCR reads. The data hold hundreds of thousands of distinct CDR3 sequences, with approximately 16% observed a single time. This CDR3 spans 13 amino acids. Looked up from germline, CDR1 is MNHEY and CDR2 is SVGEGT. A further study also used this sample, focusing on T cells in Graves' hyperthyroidism and ophthalmopathy.

The source is a woman in her 40s with Graves disease. Sample: peripheral blood mononuclear cells (PBMCs), taken at new diagnosis, from a patient treated with antithyroid drugs. The chain recombines TRBV6-2 or TRBV6-3 with TRBJ2-5; D is unresolved. The CDR3 sequence is CAGSVNSQETQYF. The CDR3 DNA reads as TGTGCCGGCAGTGTGAACAGCCAAGAGACCCAGTACTTC.